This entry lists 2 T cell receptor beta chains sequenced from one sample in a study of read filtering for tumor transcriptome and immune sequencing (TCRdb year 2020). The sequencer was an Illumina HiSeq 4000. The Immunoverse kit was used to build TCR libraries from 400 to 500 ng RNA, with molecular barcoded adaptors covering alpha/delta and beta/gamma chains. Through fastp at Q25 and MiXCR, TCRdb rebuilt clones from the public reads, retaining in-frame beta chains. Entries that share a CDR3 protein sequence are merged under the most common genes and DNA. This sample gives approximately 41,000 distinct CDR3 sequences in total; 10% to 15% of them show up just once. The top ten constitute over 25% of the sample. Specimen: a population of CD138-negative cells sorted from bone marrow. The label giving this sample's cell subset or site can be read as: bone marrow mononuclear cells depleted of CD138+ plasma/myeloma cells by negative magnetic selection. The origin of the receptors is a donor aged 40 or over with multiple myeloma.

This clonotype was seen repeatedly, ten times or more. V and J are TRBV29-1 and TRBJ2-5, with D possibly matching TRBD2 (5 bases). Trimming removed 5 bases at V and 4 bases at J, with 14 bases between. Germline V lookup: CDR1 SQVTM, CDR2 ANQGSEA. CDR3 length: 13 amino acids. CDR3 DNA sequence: TGCAGCGTTACTAGTTCTTTATTAGAGACCCAGTACTTC. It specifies CSVTSSLLETQYF.

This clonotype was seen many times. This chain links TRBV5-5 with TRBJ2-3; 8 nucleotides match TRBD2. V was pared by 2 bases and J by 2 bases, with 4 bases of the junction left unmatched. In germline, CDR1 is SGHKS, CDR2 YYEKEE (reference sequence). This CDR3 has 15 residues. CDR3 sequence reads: CASSFPGLDTDTQYF. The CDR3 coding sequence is TGTGCCAGCAGCTTCCCGGGACTAGACACAGATACGCAGTATTTT.